The clone carrying this T cell receptor (beta chain) came up many times. The antigen remains undetermined. The sample comes from a study of metastatic and nonmetastatic thyroid tumors. General observations from the study: In blood and tumor, TCR beta diversity was reportedly significantly higher in malignant thyroid tumors than in benign nodules.

All patients were untreated before thyroid surgery. TCRdb re-called the PCR reads with MiXCR. This sample yields tens of thousands of clones, of which under 25% are seen a single time; about a sixth belongs to the top ten. Germline assignment: CDR1 KGHSH and CDR2 LQKENI. The CDR3 loop spans 11 amino acids. V lost 4 bases and J lost 3, with 3 bases in between. The sequence was obtained from a female donor with papillary thyroid cancer or a benign thyroid nodule (not recorded which). Some clones in this sample may be carry-over from other donors' samples. V usage is TRBV18 and J usage is TRBJ1-2, with D hard to call. The sequencing input was blood. CDR3 nucleotide sequence: TGTGCCAGCTCACAAGACTATGGCTACACCTTC. It is translated as CASSQDYGYTF.